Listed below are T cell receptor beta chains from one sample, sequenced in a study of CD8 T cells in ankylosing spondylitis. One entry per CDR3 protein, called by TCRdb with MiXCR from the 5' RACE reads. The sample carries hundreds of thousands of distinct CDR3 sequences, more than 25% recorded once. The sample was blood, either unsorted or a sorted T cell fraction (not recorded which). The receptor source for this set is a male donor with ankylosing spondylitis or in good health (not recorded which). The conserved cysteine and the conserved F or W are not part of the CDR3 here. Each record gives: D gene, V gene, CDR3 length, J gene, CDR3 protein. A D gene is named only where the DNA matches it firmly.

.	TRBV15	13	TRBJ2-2	ATSRDIANTGELF
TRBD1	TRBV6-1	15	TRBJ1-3	ASRRTPGQGSGNTIY
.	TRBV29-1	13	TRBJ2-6	SVVGGYSGANVLT
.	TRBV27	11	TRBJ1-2	ASSLGRPYGYT
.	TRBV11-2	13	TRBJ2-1	ASSLVTSGSSETF
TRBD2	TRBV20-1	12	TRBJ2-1	SALGLAEHNEQF
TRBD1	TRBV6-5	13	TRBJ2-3	ASSFGQGWSDTQY
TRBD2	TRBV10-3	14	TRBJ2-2	AISVGGTTNPGELF
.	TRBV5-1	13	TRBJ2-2	ASSLTAKNTGELF
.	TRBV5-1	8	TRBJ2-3	ASPRYTQY
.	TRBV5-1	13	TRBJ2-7	ASSALDATTYEQY
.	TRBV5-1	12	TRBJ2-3	ASSQAGKWDTQY
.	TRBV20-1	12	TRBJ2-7	SAARASFGPEQY
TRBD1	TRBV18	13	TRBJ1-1	ASSPLGQGDTEAF
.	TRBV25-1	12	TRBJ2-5	ASSAWQNQETQY
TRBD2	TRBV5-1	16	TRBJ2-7	ASSLDASTSGSGYEQY
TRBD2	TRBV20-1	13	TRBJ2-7	SAKGLAGNSYEQY
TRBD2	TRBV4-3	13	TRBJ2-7	ASSQTSAGGGEQY
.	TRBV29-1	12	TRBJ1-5	SVSLDSSYQPQH
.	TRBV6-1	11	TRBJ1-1	AVIERANTEAF
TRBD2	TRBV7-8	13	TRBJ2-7	ASSIRTSGSIEQY
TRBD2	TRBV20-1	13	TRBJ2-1	STRGLAGSYNEQF
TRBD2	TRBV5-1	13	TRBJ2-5	ASSLGSTSGGTQY
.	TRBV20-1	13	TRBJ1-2	SARAMAYTAVGYT
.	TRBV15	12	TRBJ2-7	ATSESGHSYEQY
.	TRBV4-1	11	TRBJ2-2	ASRQDLIGELF
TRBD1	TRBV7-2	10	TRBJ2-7	ASSYDRAKQY
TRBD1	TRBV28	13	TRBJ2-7	ASSSPGTGTYEQY
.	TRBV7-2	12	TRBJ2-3	ASSLIEGGGAKY
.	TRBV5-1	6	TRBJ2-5	ASRPEY
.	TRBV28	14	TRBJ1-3	ASSTTGTPPGNTIY
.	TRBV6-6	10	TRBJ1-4	ASSPGQEKLF
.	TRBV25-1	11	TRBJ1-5	ASSPGLNQPQH
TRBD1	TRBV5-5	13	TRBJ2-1	ASSPRDSVYNEQF
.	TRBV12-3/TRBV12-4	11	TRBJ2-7	ASSYKDSYEQY
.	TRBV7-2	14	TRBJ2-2	ASSPRRPMNTGELF
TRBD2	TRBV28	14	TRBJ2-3	ASSFSGTRRTDTQY
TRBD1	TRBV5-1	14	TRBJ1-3	ASSWGTVGFGNTIY
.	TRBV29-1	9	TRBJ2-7	SVRDSYEQY
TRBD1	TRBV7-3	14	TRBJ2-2	ASSYTGGANTGELF
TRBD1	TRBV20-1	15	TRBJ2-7	SASSPSRTGPSYEQY
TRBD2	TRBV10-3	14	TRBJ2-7	AISESSGRTTYEQY
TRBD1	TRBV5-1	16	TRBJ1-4	ASSSFDRGRGTNEKLF
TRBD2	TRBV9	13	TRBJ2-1	ASSVGTTSGNEQF
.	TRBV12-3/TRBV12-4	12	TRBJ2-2	ASSLFGDTGELF
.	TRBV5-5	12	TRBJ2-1	ASSLDGYYNEQF
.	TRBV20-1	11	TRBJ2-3	SVTQDRSDTQY
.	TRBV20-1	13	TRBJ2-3	SARVREKVSDTQY
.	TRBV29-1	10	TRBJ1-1	SVAGGMPEAF
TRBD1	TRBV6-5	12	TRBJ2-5	ASSLNRGWETQY
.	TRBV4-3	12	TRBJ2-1	ASSQTDSFGEQF
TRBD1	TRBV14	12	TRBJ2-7	ASSFGTGTYEQY
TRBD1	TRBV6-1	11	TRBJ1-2	ASSGDRAGGYT
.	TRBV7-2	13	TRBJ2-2	ASSLAFSQPGELF